The 21 T cell receptor beta chains below were found in one sample sequenced in a study of cytomegalovirus exposure and HLA in healthy donors. Use of 60 Vbeta and 13 Jbeta primers characterized the PCR. The table came from immunoSEQ multiplex PCR; TCRdb's copy has only in-frame clones and leaves some out. Its listing shows about 49,000 clones. Sequenced input: PBMCs. The receptors originated from a man aged 18-30 years in good health and CMV-seropositive.

This chain connects TRBV13 to TRBJ2-3, with D hard to call. The CDR3 extends over 12 amino acids. Germline CDR1 reads PRHDT; CDR2 reads FYEKMQ (reference sequence). Trimming took off 2 bases at V and 3 bases at J, with 3 bases between the two ends. CDR3 protein: CASSLSTDTQYF. CDR3 DNA sequence: TGTGCCAGCAGCTTATCGACAGATACGCAGTATTTT.

This chain joins TRBV6-1 and TRBJ2-1; 14 bases map to TRBD2. The CDR3 extends over 15 amino acids. The germline CDR1 and CDR2 sequences are MNHNS and SASEGT. The junction had 4 bases not matched to a gene; V was cut back by 4 bases and J by 8 bases. The CDR3 loop is CASSGGLAGVYEQFF. The CDR3 bases are TGTGCCAGCAGTGGGGGACTAGCGGGAGTTTATGAGCAGTTCTTC.

The chain combines TRBV7-2 with TRBJ2-1, with 10 positions matching TRBD2. In germline, CDR1 is SGHTA, CDR2 FQGNSA. J gave up 9 bases and V 3 bases, and 2 bases lay outside the gene matches. The CDR3 is made up of 13 amino acids. The CDR3 DNA sequence: TGTGCCAGCAGCTTCCTAGCGGGAGTTGAGCAGTTCTTC. Translation: CASSFLAGVEQFF.

The J gene is TRBJ2-5, the V gene TRBV7-8; possible D gene TRBD2, 6 bases. The J call may be in error: the DNA end matches TRBJ2-7 better. The germline CDR1 and CDR2 sequences are SGHVS and FQNEAQ. The CDR3 has 14 residues. CDR3 DNA: TGTGCCAGCAGCCTAGACTGGAGGGGCTACGAGCAGTACTTC. Protein: CASSLDWRGYEQYF.

The J gene is TRBJ2-7, the V gene TRBV29-1, with a possible D match to TRBD1 (6 bases). The CDR3 sequence is 13 residues long. The germline V gene has CDR1 SQVTM and CDR2 ANQGSEA. Trimming took off 2 bases at V and 2 bases at J, with 10 bases between the two ends. Here the CDR3 DNA reads TGCAGCGTTGAATCGGACAGTACCTACGAGCAGTACTTC. Translated, it gives CSVESDSTYEQYF.

The rearrangement links TRBV5-4 to TRBJ1-1, with 8 positions matching TRBD1. The CDR3 is 13 residues long. Germline CDR1 reads SGHNT; CDR2 reads YYREEE (reference sequence). Unmatched junction bases numbered 11, after V lost 10 bases and J lost 6 bases. The DNA of the CDR3 is TGTGCCGGACAGGGCGCTGGTTTGTCTGAAGCTTTCTTT. Translated: CAGQGAGLSEAFF.

CDR3 sequence reads: CASSIGETLYNEQFF. CDR3 sequence (DNA): TGCGCCAGCAGCATCGGGGAGACCCTTTACAATGAGCAGTTCTTC. The genes are TRBV5-1 and TRBJ2-1; TRBD2 is a possible D gene (5 bases). V lost 4 bases and J 4 bases, leaving 15 bases between the germline ends. Germline-derived CDR1 and CDR2 are SGHRS and YFSETQ. CDR3 length equals 15 residues.

The V gene is TRBV28, the J gene TRBJ2-7; D is uncertain. Looked up from germline, CDR1 is MDHEN and CDR2 is SYDVKM. This CDR3 region has 11 residues. Between the trimmed V and J ends, which lost 8 bases and 3 bases, there was a span of 8 bases. CDR3 coding DNA: TGTGCCAGCTCCCCCAACTACGAGCAGTACTTC. Protein sequence: CASSPNYEQYF.

The genes are TRBV7-6 and TRBJ2-7; the match to TRBD2 covers 7 bases. The CDR3 consists of 13 residues. Trimming cost V 6 bases and J 6 bases; bases outside gene matches: 8. Per germline, CDR1 SGHVS and CDR2 FNYEAQ. The CDR3 reads CASRSAGAGEQYF. The CDR3, as DNA: TGTGCCAGCAGGAGCGCGGGAGCGGGCGAGCAGTACTTC.

The rearrangement uses TRBV10-2 and TRBJ2-2; no clear D. Germline lookup yields CDR1 WSHSY and CDR2 SAAADI. The CDR3 has 14 amino acids. Trimming cost V 4 bases and J 6 bases, with 12 bases left between them. CDR3 in DNA: TGCGCCAGCAGTGTGCTCGGTGGTGCCGGGGAGCTGTTTTTT. As protein: CASSVLGGAGELFF.

This chain links TRBV5-4 with TRBJ2-7; maybe TRBD2 (6 bases). V lost 2 bases, J lost 1 base, and 16 bases lay in between. The length of the CDR3 is 16 residues. From germline, CDR1 is SGHNT and CDR2 YYREEE (reference sequence). The CDR3 bases are TGTGCCAGCAGCTTTGGGGGGAGACTAGGTTCCTACGAGCAGTACTTC. Protein: CASSFGGRLGSYEQYF.

The V and J genes are TRBV28 and TRBJ1-1, with 7 bases that match TRBD1. The ends lost 0 bases at V and 10 bases at J; junction bases unmatched: 14. Per germline, CDR1 MDHEN and CDR2 SYDVKM. The CDR3 consists of 16 residues. The CDR3 nucleotides read TGTGCCAGCAGTTTATGGTCGCCCCGGGACAGAGGCTTAGCTTTCTTT. It codes for CASSLWSPRDRGLAFF.

The V and J genes are TRBV11-3 and TRBJ1-1, with D possibly being TRBD1 (5 bases). Trimming shortened V by 3 bases and J by 0 bases, and 8 bases separated the two germline ends. Germline V gives CDR1 SGHNT, CDR2 YENEEA. This CDR3 has 14 amino acids. The CDR3 reads CASSFSGMNTEAFF. CDR3 nucleotides: TGTGCCAGCAGCTTCTCAGGGATGAACACTGAAGCTTTCTTT.

V gene TRBV2 combines with J gene TRBJ2-5; 10 nucleotides line up with TRBD1. CDR3 length: 13 residues. Trimming at V came to 6 bases and at J to 4 bases, leaving 2 bases not matched to a gene. Per the germline V gene, CDR1 is SNHLY and CDR2 is FYNNEI. CDR3 sequence reads: CASRDRGSETQYF. The CDR3, as DNA: TGTGCCAGCAGGGACAGGGGGTCAGAGACCCAGTACTTC.

The chain couples TRBV11-2 to TRBJ1-2, with 7 bases that match TRBD1. The CDR3 extends over 14 amino acids. With 5 bases clipped from V and 3 bases from J, the junction kept 6 bases outside the gene matches. From germline, CDR1 is SGHAT and CDR2 FQNNGV. The CDR3 here is CASSPDREDYGYTF. As DNA, the CDR3 is TGTGCCAGCAGCCCCGACAGGGAGGACTATGGCTACACCTTC.

The rearrangement links TRBV19 to TRBJ1-4, with 9 bases fitting TRBD1. V was clipped by 3 bases and J by 6 bases; unmatched bases: 2. The germline CDR1 and CDR2 sequences are LNHDA and SQIVND (reference sequence). The CDR3 contains 14 residues. The CDR3 spells CASSMGQGDEKLFF. CDR3 nucleotides: TGTGCCAGTAGTATGGGACAGGGAGATGAAAAACTGTTTTTT.

This chain uses TRBV2 with TRBJ1-1; D is uncertain. Germline V gives CDR1 SNHLY, CDR2 FYNNEI. V lost 3 bases and J lost 10, with 12 bases in between. This CDR3 is 12 amino acids long. The CDR3 DNA sequence: TGTGCCAGCAGTGAGAATCTCCGGGGAGCTTTCTTT. This translates into CASSENLRGAFF.

Comments on this clone: Sequence at one end of the junction differs from germline and may be a read error. The same CDR3 also results from other DNA sequences found in this sample. This chain links TRBV10-3 with TRBJ1-2; a weak D match, TRBD1 (6 bases). The CDR3 covers 14 residues. The germline V gene has CDR1 ENHRY and CDR2 SYGVKD. CDR3 sequence (DNA): TGCGCCATCCCAGGCCCCGACAGGTTGTTTGGCTACACCTTC. Protein sequence: CAIPGPDRLFGYTF.

The V call is TRBV19, the J call TRBJ2-7; 12 nucleotides line up with TRBD1. CDR1 and CDR2 (germline): LNHDA, SQIVND (reference sequence). V gave up 6 bases and J gave up 2 bases; unmatched junction bases: 2. This CDR3 comprises 14 residues. The CDR3 sequence: CASSRDRGPYEQYF. The DNA of the CDR3 is TGTGCCAGTAGCCGGGACAGGGGGCCCTACGAGCAGTACTTC.

This chain links TRBV4-1 with TRBJ2-3, with 10 bases lining up with TRBD2. The germline V gene has CDR1 MGHRA and CDR2 YSYEKL. The length of the CDR3 is 17 residues. V lost 3 bases to trimming and J lost 3 bases; unmatched junction nucleotides: 9. CDR3 in amino acids: CASSHGEREGRTDTQYF. The CDR3 nucleotides are TGCGCCAGCAGCCACGGAGAGCGGGAGGGCAGGACAGATACGCAGTATTTT.

The chain combines TRBV5-6 with TRBJ1-2; D ambiguous. The CDR3 spans 13 residues. Between the trimmed V and J ends, which lost 2 bases and 6 bases, there was a span of 11 bases. Germline CDR1 and CDR2: SGHDT and YYEEEE. CDR3: CASSFGAGDGYTF. The CDR3 nucleotides are TGTGCCAGCAGCTTTGGTGCGGGAGATGGCTACACCTTC.